One sample yielded the 27 T cell receptor beta chains listed below, sequenced in a study of blood T cells in healthy people across ages. The authors ran a second PCR of 7 to 11 cycles using a sample-barcoded 5' primer and a J-beta primer mix. TCRdb passed the 5' RACE reads through MiXCR, listing each CDR3 protein once. The repertoire holds 450,000 to 700,000 distinct CDR3 sequences, with approximately 30% as singletons. Specimen: blood. These receptors were taken from a woman aged 70-85 years in good health.

This chain connects TRBV7-9 to TRBJ2-5; 7 bases are shared with TRBD1. Per the germline V gene, CDR1 is SEHNR and CDR2 is FQNEAQ (reference sequence). The CDR3 contains 16 residues. After removal of 5 bases from V and 7 bases from J, the junction contained 16 bases not matched to a gene. CDR3 sequence: CASSKSGTAPWGTQYF. CDR3 nucleotide sequence: TGTGCCAGCAGCAAATCCGGGACAGCCCCATGGGGGACCCAGTACTTC.

This clonotype was picked up a small number of times. V usage is TRBV25-1 and J usage is TRBJ2-5; no definite D call. This CDR3 is built from 14 residues. V lost 3 bases, J lost 3 bases, and 11 bases lay in between. CDR1 and CDR2 from the germline V gene are MGHDK and SYGVNS. DNA of the CDR3: TGTGCCAGCAGTGATGGCTCGCTCGAAGAGACCCAGTACTTC. It translates to CASSDGSLEETQYF.

V usage is TRBV7-2 and J usage is TRBJ1-1, with D possibly being TRBD1 (5 bases). V was cut by 5 bases and J by 0 bases, with 16 bases left in between. The CDR3 sequence is 16 residues long. Per the germline V gene, CDR1 is SGHTA and CDR2 is FQGNSA. The CDR3: CASSLTGRTMNTEAFF. The CDR3 nucleotides read TGTGCCAGCAGCCTCACGGGACGCACGATGAACACTGAAGCTTTCTTT.

CDR3 residues: CSVGDPQGSGADTQYF. CDR3 nucleotide sequence: TGCAGCGTCGGAGACCCACAGGGTTCAGGGGCAGATACGCAGTATTTT. This chain joins TRBV29-1 and TRBJ2-3; the D gene is possibly TRBD1 (6 bases). V was trimmed by 6 bases and J by 4 bases, leaving 23 bases between them. Germline V gives CDR1 SQVTM, CDR2 ANQGSEA. The CDR3 has 16 residues.

This clonotype was found many times. This chain joins TRBV2 and TRBJ1-1; perhaps TRBD1 as D (5 bases). This CDR3 contains 14 residues. Deletions cut 4 bases from V and 2 bases from J, with 11 bases between. Germline assignment: CDR1 SNHLY and CDR2 FYNNEI. In DNA, the CDR3 is TGTGCCAGCAGTGGTCGGACAACTAACACTGAAGCTTTCTTT. It specifies CASSGRTTNTEAFF.

The chain joins TRBV6-6 to TRBJ1-2; D is perhaps TRBD1 (6 bases). The V end was cut by 6 bases, the J end by 4 bases, with 18 bases between. CDR3 length: 15 residues. The germline gives CDR1 MNHNY, CDR2 SVGAGI (reference sequence). The CDR3 spells CASSQRGDSTYGYTF. In DNA, the CDR3 is TGTGCCAGCAGCCAAAGGGGGGACTCGACCTATGGCTACACCTTC.

This clonotype was observed a few times. The chain joins TRBV12-5 to TRBJ2-1; 7 nucleotides agree with TRBD1. Germline V lookup: CDR1 LGHNT, CDR2 FRNRAP. J was trimmed by 2 bases and V by 4 bases; bases with no gene match: 11. This CDR3 spans 17 amino acids. The CDR3 protein is CASGSDRPDRPYNEQFF. The CDR3 DNA follows: TGTGCTAGTGGTTCGGACAGGCCTGACAGACCCTACAATGAGCAGTTCTTC.

Only a few counts were recorded for this clonotype. The missing conserved phenylalanine or tryptophan at the end of this CDR3 makes a read error likely. The chain links TRBV6-7 to TRBJ2-5, with no clear D. TRBV6-7 is given ORF status, its function remaining uncertain. The length of the CDR3 is 16 residues. V lost 2 bases and J lost 3, with 16 bases in between. CDR3 sequence (DNA): TGTGCCAGCAGTTACAGGTGTACGAGTAAAAAAGAGACCCAGTACCTC. Amino acid sequence: CASSYRCTSKKETQYL.

This clonotype was detected once. V gene TRBV6-4 combines with J gene TRBJ2-3; 9 bases map to TRBD1. The germline V gene encodes CDR1 MRHNA and CDR2 SNTAGT. With 6 bases clipped from V and 8 bases from J, the junction kept 9 bases outside the gene matches. This CDR3 has 14 amino acids. Written as DNA, the CDR3 is TGTGCCAGCAGACCGGGACAGGGTGAGGGTACGCAGTATTTT. Protein product: CASRPGQGEGTQYF.

The chain employs TRBV11-2 and TRBJ1-6; possibly TRBD1 for D (6 bases). The CDR3 consists of 16 residues. Per germline, CDR1 SGHAT and CDR2 FQNNGV. Trimming shortened V by 8 bases and J by 2 bases, and 16 bases separated the two germline ends. CDR3 in DNA: TGTGCCAGCCGCCGCGCAGGGGACCCCTATAATTCACCCCTCCACTTT. Translation gives CASRRAGDPYNSPLHF.

Of note for this clonotype: One junction end disagrees with the germline gene, perhaps due to a read error. The gene calls are TRBV9 and TRBJ2-7, with D possibly matching TRBD1 (6 bases). This CDR3 spans 16 amino acids. The germline V gene has CDR1 SGDLS and CDR2 YYNGEE. Written as DNA, the CDR3 is TGTGCCTGCAGCGTAGATCTTTCGACAGGCTCGTACGAGCAGTACTTC. This codes for CACSVDLSTGSYEQYF.

The chain has TRBV7-9 and TRBJ2-6; D not resolved. The CDR3 covers 19 residues. Germline V lookup: CDR1 SEHNR, CDR2 FQNEAQ (reference sequence). V dropped 0 bases and J dropped 0 bases, with 15 bases sitting between them. The chain's CDR3 is CASSLARRQRSSGANVLTF. The CDR3, as DNA: TGTGCCAGCAGCTTAGCGCGAAGACAAAGATCCTCTGGGGCCAACGTCCTGACTTTC.

This clonotype was seen only a few times. The genes are TRBV11-2 and TRBJ1-2; TRBD1 agrees at 7 bases. This CDR3 contains 16 residues. J lost 7 bases, V lost 5 bases, and 16 bases had no gene match. The germline CDR1 and CDR2 sequences are SGHAT and FQNNGV. CDR3 DNA sequence: TGTGCCAGCAGCCCAAGTAACAGGGGAGGGGATGGTGGCTACACCTTC. Amino acid sequence: CASSPSNRGGDGGYTF. Drawing the rest from reference TRBV11-2 and TRBJ1-2, the complete variable domain is EAGVAQSPRYKIIEKRQSVAFWCNPISGHATLYWYQQILGQGPKLLIQFQNNGVVDDSQLPKDRFSAERLKGVDSTLKIQPAKLEDSAVYLCASSPSNRGGDGGYTFGSGTRLTVV.

This clonotype was counted between two and nine times. At one end the junction does not follow the germline gene, possibly because of a read error. The chain recombines TRBV5-1 with TRBJ1-4; D is uncertain. This CDR3 contains 13 residues. Germline-derived CDR1 and CDR2 are SGHRS and YFSETQ. CDR3 in amino acids: CASSLAANEKLFF. CDR3 nucleotide sequence: TGTGCCAGCAGCTTAGCCGCTAATGAAAAACTGTTTTTT.

The chain joins TRBV7-2 to TRBJ1-3; D not resolved. Per germline, CDR1 SGHTA and CDR2 FQGNSA. V lost 3 bases to trimming and J lost 0 bases, with 6 bases between them. The CDR3 covers 14 residues. DNA of the CDR3: TGTGCCAGCAGCTTTGAGAGCTCTGGAAACACCATATATTTT. Translated: CASSFESSGNTIYF.

The J gene is TRBJ2-3, the V gene TRBV12-3 or TRBV12-4, with TRBD2 matching 12 bases. The J segment lost 12 bases and the V segment lost 6 bases, leaving 13 bases of the junction unmatched. The CDR3 is 15 amino acids. The CDR3 protein is CASSSTSGGTRTQYF. As DNA, the CDR3 is TGTGCCAGCAGCTCAACTAGCGGGGGGACCCGGACTCAGTATTTT.

Here the CDR3 DNA reads TGTGCCAGCACCCCTCGGGCGGCAGGTCTCGGCATTCAGTACTTC. Its translation is CASTPRAAGLGIQYF. The rearrangement joins TRBV7-9 to TRBJ2-4; D is unclear. Germline CDR1 SEHNR, CDR2 FQNEAQ (reference sequence). This CDR3 has 15 residues. V was shortened by 7 bases and J by 9 bases, with 22 bases between the two germline ends.

This clonotype occurred a few times. This chain links TRBV11-2 with TRBJ2-5, with 11 bases that match TRBD2. Trimming at V came to 4 bases and at J to 5 bases, leaving 12 bases not matched to a gene. CDR1 and CDR2 (germline): SGHAT, FQNNGV. The CDR3 is 17 residues long. The CDR3 region is CASSSGVASGGSETQYF. The DNA for the CDR3 is TGTGCCAGCAGCTCCGGGGTTGCTAGCGGGGGGAGCGAGACCCAGTACTTC.

This clonotype was counted many times. The chain joins TRBV5-1 to TRBJ2-5; 7 bases line up with TRBD1. In germline, CDR1 is SGHRS, CDR2 YFSETQ. CDR3 length: 15 amino acids. After removal of 1 base from V and 1 base from J, the junction contained 4 bases not matched to a gene. Here the CDR3 DNA reads TGCGCCAGCAGCTTGTCCTGGGACAGCCAAGAGACCCAGTACTTC. Protein: CASSLSWDSQETQYF.

The J gene is TRBJ2-7, the V gene TRBV20-1; possible D gene TRBD1, 6 bases. Germline CDR1 is DFQATT and CDR2 is SNEGSKA (reference sequence). The CDR3 extends over 15 amino acids. Trimming pared 0 bases from V and 6 bases from J, leaving 18 bases between. The CDR3 loop is CSARDPQGGRGEQYF. In DNA, the CDR3 is TGCAGTGCTAGAGATCCTCAAGGGGGTCGGGGCGAGCAGTACTTC.

This clonotype occurred a few times. The chain has TRBV5-1 and TRBJ2-5; a possible D gene is TRBD2 (5 bases). The CDR3 loop spans 14 amino acids. The germline V gene encodes CDR1 SGHRS and CDR2 YFSETQ. V gave up 6 bases and J gave up 3 bases, with 15 bases separating them. The CDR3 nucleotides are TGCGCCAGCACTCCGGCCAGCGGCGAAGAGACCCAGTACTTC. Protein: CASTPASGEETQYF.

The CDR3 spells CASSSEGLGRNEQFF. The CDR3 coding sequence is TGTGCCAGCAGTTCTGAGGGACTAGGGCGCAATGAGCAGTTCTTC. The genes are TRBV7-3 and TRBJ2-1, with TRBD2 matching over 8 bases. Trimming cost V 6 bases and J 6 bases; bases outside gene matches: 10. This CDR3 region has 15 residues. The germline gives CDR1 SGHTA, CDR2 FQGTGA.

DNA of the CDR3: TGCAGTGCTCTGGGACTCCCCGATGCAGATACGCAGTATTTT. Protein product: CSALGLPDADTQYF. The chain couples TRBV20-1 to TRBJ2-3; D perhaps matches TRBD2 (6 bases). CDR3 length: 14 amino acids. With 5 bases removed from V and 4 bases from J, the gap between germline ends came to 16 bases. Germline loops: CDR1 DFQATT, CDR2 SNEGSKA (reference sequence).

This clonotype was seen a single time. This chain uses TRBV6-1 with TRBJ1-1, with D tentatively TRBD1 (6 bases). The V gene lost 8 bases and the J gene lost 8 bases, with 15 bases spanning the gap. The CDR3 extends over 12 amino acids. Germline CDR1 is MNHNS and CDR2 is SASEGT. The CDR3 bases are TGTGCCAGCCTCTTAGGACAGCGAGAAGCTTTCTTT. It codes for CASLLGQREAFF.

V gene TRBV20-1 combines with J gene TRBJ1-1; no reliable D call. Germline V gene data show CDR1 as DFQATT and CDR2 as SNEGSKA (reference sequence). The V end was cut by 1 base, the J end by 3 bases, with 15 bases between. The CDR3 spans 15 residues. The CDR3 protein is CSARVHGRAYTEAFF. CDR3 DNA sequence: TGCAGTGCTAGAGTCCACGGAAGGGCTTACACTGAAGCTTTCTTT.

The J gene is TRBJ1-2, the V gene TRBV28, with 8 positions matching TRBD1. This CDR3 contains 15 residues. Germline assignment: CDR1 MDHEN and CDR2 SYDVKM. The V and J ends lost 5 bases and 0 bases, in that order; junction bases with no gene match: 5. CDR3: CASSPWTGTNYGYTF. The CDR3 nucleotides are TGTGCCAGCAGTCCCTGGACAGGGACTAACTATGGCTACACCTTC.

This clonotype has a count of ten or more. The chain carries TRBV7-2 and TRBJ2-5; D might be TRBD1 or TRBD2, each matching 6 bases. The V gene's germline CDR1 is SGHTA and CDR2 FQGNSA. This CDR3 has 13 residues. Trimming shortened V by 1 base and J by 13 bases, and 16 bases separated the two germline ends. The CDR3 loop is CASSLETGAILYF. CDR3 coding DNA: TGTGCCAGCAGCTTAGAAACGGGGGCCATTCTGTACTTC. Supplemented by reference TRBV7-2 and TRBJ2-5, the full variable domain reads GAGVSQSPSNKVTEKGKDVELRCDPISGHTALYWYRQSLGQGLEFLIYFQGNSAPDKSGLPSDRFSAERTGGSVSTLTIQRTQQEDSAVYLCASSLETGAILYFGPGTRLLVL.